This T cell receptor beta chain was obtained from a study of cytomegalovirus exposure and HLA in healthy donors (dated by TCRdb to between 2016 and 2019). General notes on the study: According to a later analysis, the 110 or so validation repertoires were produced on the same platform as the roughly 600 repertoires of the first cohort. In addition to the first cohort of several hundred subjects, a separate validation cohort of under 150 different subjects was used. The study was designed to test whether signatures of past pathogen exposure could be identified by cataloging public T cell receptors. To predict cytomegalovirus infection status, the study combined high-throughput TCR immunosequencing, statistical association of individual TCRs with disease status, and machine learning. Results and caveats for the whole study, not just this receptor: The study listed 150 to 200 TCR beta chains as associated with cytomegalovirus. Most TCR sequences were seen in very few donors, while some public TCRs were found in many individuals. Of the cluster scores, roughly 93% were above 0 in a later analysis, which found that TCRs clustered in the first cohort also tended to co-occur in the 95 to 150 validation repertoires. All 130 or so repertoires were used to score co-occurrence in the validation cohort in a later analysis, because that analysis had no HLA typing for the cohort. According to the authors, the approach could potentially be generalized to other disease states and immunological phenotypes. The classifier was reported to diagnose cytomegalovirus status with high specificity and sensitivity in both the original cohort and the validation cohort. In vitro tests confirmed that a few of the cytomegalovirus-associated TCR beta chains recognize cytomegalovirus antigens.

Library creation used the immunoSEQ multiplex PCR assay. In the paper's pipeline: A statistical classification framework was built to diagnose cytomegalovirus status from the catalog of TCR beta chain sequences. TCRdb holds this immuneACCESS table with in-frame rearrangements only. Some clones are missing; in checked studies, unresolved V genes explain under half, and the rest has no known cause. V and J calls plus clone size are reproduced from that table; the DNA served to infer D and trimming. The sample contains 99,000 or so clones, roughly 86% of them found a single time. Approximately 4% of the sample comes from the top ten. The donors were included in the validation cohort of over a hundred subjects, a group kept apart from the roughly 680-subject first cohort. The V and J ends are trimmed by 4 bases and 5 bases, leaving 15 bases between them. CDR1 and CDR2, per the germline V gene, are SGHRS and YFSETQ. Inclusive of the bounding cysteine and phenylalanine, the CDR3 is 14 residues long. Of the read, only the CDR3 DNA is kept; its 42 bases are in frame from base 1.

The count of this clone is one. No cognate antigen has been identified for it. The input lacks base qualities; no much larger clone sits a single base away. This sequence uses TRBV5-1 and TRBJ2-5; a tentative D call is TRBD2 (5 bases match). The sequence was collected from a woman between 18 and 29 years old in good health and CMV-seropositive. The sequenced sample consisted of PBMCs. The nucleotide sequence reads TGCGCCAGCAGCCCCGGAGCGGCAAAGGAGACCCAGTACTTC. Translated, this is CASSPGAAKETQYF.